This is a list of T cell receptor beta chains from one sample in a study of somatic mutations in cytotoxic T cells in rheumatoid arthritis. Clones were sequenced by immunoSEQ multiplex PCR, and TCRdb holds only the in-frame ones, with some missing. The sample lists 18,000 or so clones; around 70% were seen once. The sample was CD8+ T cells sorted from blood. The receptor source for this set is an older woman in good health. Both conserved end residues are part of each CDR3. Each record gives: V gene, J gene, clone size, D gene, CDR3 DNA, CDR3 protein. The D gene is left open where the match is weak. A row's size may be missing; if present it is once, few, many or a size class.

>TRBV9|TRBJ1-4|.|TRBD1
TGTGCCAGCAGCGCGGGACAGGTTGATAGAAAACTGTTTTTT
CASSAGQVDRKLFF
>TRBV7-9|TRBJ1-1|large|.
TGTGCCAGCAGCTTAGCCGGGGCTAACACTGAAGCTTTCTTT
CASSLAGANTEAFF
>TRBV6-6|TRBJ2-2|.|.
TGTGCCAGCAGCTTCGACAGGCCGAACACCGGGGAGCTGTTTTTT
CASSFDRPNTGELFF
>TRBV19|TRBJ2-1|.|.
TGTGCCAGTAGCTCTGGACTGGCCTACAATGAGCAGTTCTTC
CASSSGLAYNEQFF
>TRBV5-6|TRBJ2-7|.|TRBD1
TGTGCCAGCAGCGAGCCCCCGGGACAGGGCCCCGAGCAGTACTTC
CASSEPPGQGPEQYF
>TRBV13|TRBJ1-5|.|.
TGTGCCAGCAGCACCCGGAATCAGCCCCAGCATTTT
CASSTRNQPQHF
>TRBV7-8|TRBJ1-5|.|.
TGTGCCAGCAGCTTATCGGCTACATCGGGGCAGCCCCAGCATTTT
CASSLSATSGQPQHF
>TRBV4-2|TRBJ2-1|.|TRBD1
TGTGCCAGCAGCCCCGGGACAGGGGACTACAATGAGCAGTTCTTC
CASSPGTGDYNEQFF
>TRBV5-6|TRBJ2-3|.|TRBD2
TGTGCCAGCAGCTTCCCTAGCGGCGGGAGCTCAGATACGCAGTATTTT
CASSFPSGGSSDTQYF
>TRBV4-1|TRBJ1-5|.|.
TGCGCCAGCAGCCAAGGGCAGTACAATCAGCCCCAGCATTTT
CASSQGQYNQPQHF
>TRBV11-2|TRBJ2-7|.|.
TGTGCCAGCAGCTTCGGGGACATCTACGAGCAGTACTTC
CASSFGDIYEQYF
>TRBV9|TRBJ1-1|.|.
TGTGCCAGCAGCGTAGGGGGGGCGACGTCTGAAGCTTTCTTT
CASSVGGATSEAFF
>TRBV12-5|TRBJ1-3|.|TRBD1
TGTGCTAGTGGTTTGACCGGGACAGGGCTCGGAAACACCATATATTTT
CASGLTGTGLGNTIYF
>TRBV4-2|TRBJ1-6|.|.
TGTGCCAGCAGCCGAAAACCAGGGATCTCCTATAATTCACCCCTCCACTTT
CASSRKPGISYNSPLHF
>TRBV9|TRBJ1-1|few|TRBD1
TGTGCCAGCAGCCATCCAACCGGGACAGGGGACACTGAAGCTTTCTTT
CASSHPTGTGDTEAFF
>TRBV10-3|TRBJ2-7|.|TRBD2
TGTGCCATCAGTTCACCAAGCGGGAGCTACGAGCAGTACTTC
CAISSPSGSYEQYF
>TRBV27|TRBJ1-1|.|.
TGTGCCAGCAGTGCTCTAGGTACAGGGATAGGGAACACTGAAGCTTTCTTT
CASSALGTGIGNTEAFF
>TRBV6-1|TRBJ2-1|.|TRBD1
TGTGCCAGCTCCCAGCGACAGGGGGCTTACAATGAGCAGTTCTTC
CASSQRQGAYNEQFF
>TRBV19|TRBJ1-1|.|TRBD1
TGTGCCAGTAGTATTACAGGGGCCACTGAAGCTTTCTTT
CASSITGATEAFF
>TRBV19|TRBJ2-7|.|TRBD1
TGTGCCAGTAGTGGCGGACAGGCGTACGAGCAGTACTTC
CASSGGQAYEQYF
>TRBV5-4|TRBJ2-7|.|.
TGTGCCAGCAGCTTGGAGATGGCCTACGAGCAGTACTTC
CASSLEMAYEQYF
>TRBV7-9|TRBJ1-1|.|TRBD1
TGTGCCAGCAGCCCCCCAACAGGGGGGAACACTGAAGCTTTCTTT
CASSPPTGGNTEAFF
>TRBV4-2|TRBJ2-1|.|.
TGTGCCAGCAGCCAAGATAGGGGGTGGGAGCAGTTCTTC
CASSQDRGWEQFF
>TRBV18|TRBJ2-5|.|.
TGTGCCAGCTCACCCCCGACAGAGAACCAAGAGACCCAGTACTTC
CASSPPTENQETQYF
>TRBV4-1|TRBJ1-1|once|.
TGCGCCAGCAGCCAAGATCGAACACCAAACACTGAAGCTTTCTTT
CASSQDRTPNTEAFF
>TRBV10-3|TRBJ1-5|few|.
TGTGCCATCAACCAAGGGGGATTGGGCAATCAGCCCCAGCATTTT
CAINQGGLGNQPQHF
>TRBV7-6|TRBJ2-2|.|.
TGTGCCAGCAGCCCACGACACAGTGGCACCGGGGAGCTGTTTTTT
CASSPRHSGTGELFF
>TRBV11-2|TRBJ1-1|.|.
TGTGCCAGCAGCCCGCAAACTGAAGCTTTCTTT
CASSPQTEAFF
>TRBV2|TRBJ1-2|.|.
TGTGCCAGCAGTGACAGCGGCAGCTCCCTATCTAACTATGGCTACACCTTC
CASSDSGSSLSNYGYTF
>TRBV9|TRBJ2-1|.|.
TGTGCCAGCAGCGTATCGGCAGGGGCAAATGAGCAGTTCTTC
CASSVSAGANEQFF
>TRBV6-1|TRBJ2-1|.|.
TGTGCCAGCAGTGAGGACGGAAGGGAAGGGTACTACAATGAGCAGTTCTTC
CASSEDGREGYYNEQFF
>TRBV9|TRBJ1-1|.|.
TGTGCCAGCAGCGTAGGGGCGACCTCCGGGGGCACTGAAGCTTTCTTT
CASSVGATSGGTEAFF
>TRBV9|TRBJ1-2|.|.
TGTGCCAGCAGCGTAGACGGGGGAGACTATGGCTACACCTTC
CASSVDGGDYGYTF
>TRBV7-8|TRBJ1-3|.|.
TGTGCCAGCAGCTTAGGCCGGGCTACTGGAAACACCATATATTTT
CASSLGRATGNTIYF
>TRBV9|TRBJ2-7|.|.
TGTGCCAGCAGCGTAGGGCAGGTGAGCTCCTACGAGCAGTACTTC
CASSVGQVSSYEQYF
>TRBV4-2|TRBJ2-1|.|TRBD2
TGTGCCAGCAGCCACCCCAGTCCAGGACTAGCATCTGACAATGAGCAGTTCTTC
CASSHPSPGLASDNEQFF
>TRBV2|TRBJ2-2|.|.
TGTGCCAGGAAAGAACGGGAGTCGGGCGGGGAGCTGTTTTTT
CARKERESGGELFF